The clone carrying this T cell receptor beta chain was seen more than once but under ten times. Its specificity is not known. These data originate in a study of early T cells in non-severe SARS-CoV-2 infection. Turning to the study itself: The input, bulk RNA from unsorted whole blood, was sequenced, and chains were unpaired.

General study results and limits: The VDJdb matching leaned toward anti-spike CD8 responses and overlooked private and CD4 specificities.

The library protocol tagged individual cDNA molecules with unique molecular identifiers. TCRdb independently ran MiXCR on the 5' RACE reads; one entry per CDR3 protein. Of around 80,000 distinct CDR3 sequences detected, approximately 11% appear once; the ten largest clones hold more than 10%. The germline CDR1 and CDR2 sequences are LGHDT and YNNKEL (reference sequence). Trimming removed 1 base from V and 2 bases from J; junction bases left unmatched: 0. CDR3 length equals 15 residues. This chain joins TRBV3-1 and TRBJ2-1; 9 bases fit TRBD2. Sequences were derived from whole blood, sampled at baseline. The source of this sequence is an adult who was a healthcare worker with PCR-confirmed SARS-CoV-2 infection or an uninfected control (not recorded which). Written as DNA, the CDR3 is TGTGCCAGCAGCCAAGGCGGGGGGGCCTACAATGAGCAGTTCTTC. Protein product: CASSQGGGAYNEQFF.